Below are 10 T cell receptor beta chains sequenced from a single sample in a study of blood T cell repertoires in COVID-19. Here immunoSEQ multiplex PCR was the method, and the copy in TCRdb shows in-frame clones only, minus some. The sample has 200,000 to 250,000 clones; 85% to 90% are singletons. Sequenced input: PBMCs or T cells enriched from blood (not recorded which). The receptor set was obtained from a woman between 50 and 59 years old in a cohort exposed to, infected with or recovered from COVID-19 (not recorded which).

The chain carries TRBV7-2 and TRBJ2-5; 7 bases map to TRBD2. Trimming at V came to 0 bases and at J to 5 bases, leaving 9 bases not matched to a gene. Germline CDR1 is SGHTA and CDR2 is FQGNSA. There are 16 residues in the CDR3. The CDR3 DNA reads TGTGCCAGCAGCTTAGCGCGGGTAGCCGGGGGGGAGACCCAGTACTTC. Translated, it gives CASSLARVAGGETQYF.

V is TRBV4-3 and J is TRBJ2-3, with 7 bases aligning to TRBD2. V lost 0 bases and J lost 2; bases outside the gene matches: 8. The CDR3 contains 17 residues. The V gene's germline CDR1 is LGHNA and CDR2 YSLEER. The CDR3 protein is CASSQDRQGGVTDTQYF. DNA of the CDR3: TGCGCCAGCAGCCAAGATCGTCAGGGAGGGGTCACAGATACGCAGTATTTT.

The V gene is TRBV28, the J gene TRBJ1-1; D is uncertain. CDR1 MDHEN and CDR2 SYDVKM come from the germline V gene. The CDR3 loop spans 13 amino acids. The V gene lost 6 bases and the J gene lost 8 bases, with 16 bases spanning the gap. This chain's CDR3 is CASSTPVGREAFF. The DNA of the CDR3 is TGTGCCAGCAGCACCCCCGTCGGCAGGGAAGCTTTCTTT. The full variable domain, its missing parts supplied by reference TRBV28 and TRBJ1-1, is DVKVTQSSRYLVKRTGEKVFLECVQDMDHENMFWYRQDPGLGLRLIYFSYDVKMKEKGDIPEGYSVSREKKERFSLILESASTNQTSMYLCASSTPVGREAFFGQGTRLTVV.

This rearrangement joins TRBV7-2 to TRBJ1-1, with D possibly being TRBD1 (5 bases). V lost 5 bases and J lost 0, with 10 bases in between. Germline V lookup: CDR1 SGHTA, CDR2 FQGNSA. This CDR3 contains 14 residues. In nucleotides, the CDR3 is TGTGCCAGCAGCGTCGACAGTATGAACACTGAAGCTTTCTTT. It yields the protein CASSVDSMNTEAFF.

This CDR3 reads CASSNSGGSYNEQFF. The CDR3 coding sequence is TGTGCCAGCAGCAATAGCGGGGGCTCCTACAATGAGCAGTTCTTC. The rearrangement links TRBV7-3 to TRBJ2-1; TRBD2 matches at 9 bases. CDR1 and CDR2 from the germline V gene are SGHTA and FQGTGA. The length of the CDR3 is 15 residues. V lost 5 bases, J lost 0 bases, and 2 bases stayed unmatched. Combining the CDR3 with reference TRBV7-3 and TRBJ2-1 gives the whole variable domain GAGVSQTPSNKVTEKGKYVELRCDPISGHTALYWYRQSLGQGPEFLIYFQGTGAADDSGLPNDRFFAVRPEGSVSTLKIQRTERGDSAVYLCASSNSGGSYNEQFFGPGTRLTVL.

V is TRBV29-1 and J is TRBJ2-5; perhaps TRBD1 as D (6 bases). V shed 3 bases and J shed 3 bases, with 20 bases lying between them. Germline V gene data show CDR1 as SQVTM and CDR2 as ANQGSEA. The CDR3 spans 16 residues. CDR3 bases: TGCAGCGTTGAGGGGGTGGGCACAGGGCCGGAAGAGACCCAGTACTTC. It is translated as CSVEGVGTGPEETQYF.

The chain links TRBV5-5 to TRBJ2-7, with 7 bases matching TRBD1. The CDR3 loop spans 15 amino acids. After removal of 0 bases from V and 4 bases from J, the junction contained 7 bases not matched to a gene. Germline V gene data show CDR1 as SGHKS and CDR2 as YYEKEE (reference sequence). The CDR3 coding sequence is TGTGCCAGCAGCTTGGCCTCAGAACAGGGGTACGAGCAGTACTTC. Encoded protein: CASSLASEQGYEQYF.

DNA for the CDR3: TGTGCCAGCAGCCAAGATTGGGGAGTAGCGGGGGCCTCCTCCTACAATGAGCAGTTCTTC. As protein: CASSQDWGVAGASSYNEQFF. The chain links TRBV4-2 to TRBJ2-1, with 9 positions matching TRBD2. The CDR3 spans 20 residues. V was pared by 0 bases and J by 0 bases, with 12 bases of the junction left unmatched. Per germline, CDR1 LGHNA and CDR2 YNFKEQ.

The CDR3 coding sequence is TGTGCCTGGGGGACAGGGAGAACTAATGAAAAACTGTTTTTT. This translates into CAWGTGRTNEKLFF. This chain uses TRBV30 with TRBJ1-4; 9 bases are shared with TRBD1. V was pared by 5 bases and J by 1 base, with 2 bases of the junction left unmatched. The CDR3 extends over 14 amino acids. Germline V gene lookup returns CDR1 GTSNPN and CDR2 SVGIG (reference sequence). Using reference TRBV30 and TRBJ1-4 for the parts outside the CDR3, the full variable domain is SQTIHQWPATLVQPVGSPLSLECTVEGTSNPNLYWYRQAAGRGLQLLFYSVGIGQISSEVPQNLSASRPQDRQFILSSKKLLLSDSGFYLCAWGTGRTNEKLFFGSGTQLSVL.

As regards this clone: The sample contains more than one DNA sequence encoding this CDR3. The chain has TRBV11-1 and TRBJ1-6, with TRBD1 identical over 8 bases. Trimming took 5 bases from V and 5 from J; bases not matched to a gene: 2. This CDR3 contains 14 residues. CDR1 and CDR2 (germline): SGHAT, FQDESV (reference sequence). The CDR3: CASSRTGNNSPLHF. The CDR3 coding sequence is TGTGCCAGCAGCCGGACAGGGAATAATTCACCCCTCCACTTT.